Shown below are 3 T cell receptor beta chains from a single sample sequenced in a study of blood T cell repertoires in COVID-19. Only in-frame clones appear in the TCRdb table, and some are missing; sequencing was by immunoSEQ multiplex PCR. The sample consists of around 80,000 clones, about 80% of them appearing once. Material: peripheral blood. Source of these receptors: a man older than 75 with acute or convalescent COVID-19.

This clone was recorded a few times. This chain uses TRBV30 with TRBJ1-2; 7 nucleotides line up with TRBD1. Trimming cost V 2 bases and J 3 bases; bases outside gene matches: 3. The CDR3 has 13 residues. CDR1 GTSNPN and CDR2 SVGIG come from the germline V gene (reference sequence). For the CDR3, the DNA is TGTGCCTGGAGTACAGGGGTTTACTATGGCTACACCTTC. It yields the protein CAWSTGVYYGYTF.

The chain couples TRBV19 to TRBJ2-3; weak D call: TRBD2 (6 bases). From germline, CDR1 is LNHDA and CDR2 SQIVND (reference sequence). The V and J ends lost 7 bases and 1 base respectively, with 9 bases between them. The CDR3 is 13 residues long. CDR3 DNA sequence: TGTGCCAGTAAAGGGACTGGCACAGATACGCAGTATTTT. Residues: CASKGTGTDTQYF.

As DNA, the CDR3 is TGCGCCAGCAGCTTGGACATGGGCGGCTACACCTTC. It codes for CASSLDMGGYTF. V usage is TRBV5-1 and J usage is TRBJ1-2; no clear D. The CDR3 consists of 12 residues. Germline V gives CDR1 SGHRS, CDR2 YFSETQ. Deletions cut 0 bases from V and 8 bases from J, with 8 bases between. The complete variable domain, with remaining parts taken from reference TRBV5-1 and TRBJ1-2, reads KAGVTQTPRYLIKTRGQQVTLSCSPISGHRSVSWYQQTPGQGLQFLFEYFSETQRNKGNFPGRFSGRQFSNSRSEMNVSTLELGDSALYLCASSLDMGGYTFGSGTRLTVV.